This entry lists 29 T cell receptor beta chains sequenced from one sample in a study of cytomegalovirus exposure and HLA in healthy donors (dated by TCRdb to 2016 to 2017). The library was prepared using the immunoSEQ multiplex PCR assay. For the multiplex PCR, a mixture combining 60 forward primers for TCR Vbeta segments and 13 reverse primers for TCR Jbeta segments was used. Sourced from immuneACCESS, this table was stored by TCRdb with only in-frame sequences that have V and J called. A share of the clones is absent; for the studies checked, an unresolved V gene accounts for under half, and the remainder has no known explanation. The sample table records 200,000 or so clones; 65% to 80% of these occur just once. The top ten clones comprise approximately 0.22% of the sample. The sequencing input was PBMCs. The source of these receptors is a girl aged 2 to 10 in good health and CMV-seronegative.

Details on this clone: Other nucleotide sequences in the sample specify the same CDR3. The CDR3 DNA sequence: TGTGCCAGCAGTTACGACAGGGGAGGTGGCTACACCTTC. Its protein product is CASSYDRGGGYTF. This sequence joins TRBV6-6 and TRBJ1-2; 8 bases fit TRBD1. V was pared by 2 bases and J by 7 bases, with 3 bases of the junction left unmatched. CDR1 MNHNY and CDR2 SVGAGI come from the germline V gene (reference sequence). The CDR3 sequence is 13 residues long.

The V and J genes are TRBV5-6 and TRBJ2-1; D unresolved. V was cut by 2 bases and J by 6 bases, with 12 bases left in between. The CDR3 covers 14 residues. The V gene's germline CDR1 is SGHDT and CDR2 YYEEEE. The CDR3 nucleotides are TGTGCCAGCAGCTTAACACAACCCCCCAATGAGCAGTTCTTC. It is translated as CASSLTQPPNEQFF.

The CDR3 bases are TGTGCCAGCAGCTCCGGGACTAGCGGTTACAATGAGCAGTTCTTC. This codes for CASSSGTSGYNEQFF. This chain joins TRBV7-7 and TRBJ2-1; TRBD2 matches 11 bases. V was pared by 4 bases and J by 4 bases, with 3 bases of the junction left unmatched. Germline V gene lookup returns CDR1 SSHAT and CDR2 FNYEAQ (reference sequence). The CDR3 covers 15 residues.

The chain has TRBV7-7 and TRBJ2-3; 14 nucleotides line up with TRBD2. The J segment lost 6 bases and the V segment lost 5 bases, leaving 4 bases of the junction unmatched. Looked up from germline, CDR1 is SSHAT and CDR2 is FNYEAQ (reference sequence). This CDR3 contains 15 residues. CDR3 in amino acids: CASSPGLAGVDTQYF. The DNA of the CDR3 is TGTGCCAGCAGCCCGGGACTAGCGGGAGTGGATACGCAGTATTTT.

This clone was recorded once. V and J are TRBV9 and TRBJ1-2, with D uncertain. The length of the CDR3 is 17 residues. Trimming pared 3 bases from V and 7 bases from J, leaving 25 bases between. The germline gives CDR1 SGDLS, CDR2 YYNGEE. CDR3 DNA sequence: TGTGCCAGCAGCGCCGGAGGGTCGGGAACACGGGCTTCTGGCTACACCTTC. This encodes CASSAGGSGTRASGYTF.

V usage is TRBV30 and J usage is TRBJ2-1; 7 bases map to TRBD2. In germline, CDR1 is GTSNPN, CDR2 SVGIG (reference sequence). The V gene end was trimmed by 7 bases and the J gene end by 6 bases; junction bases not matched to a gene: 3. CDR3 size: 11 residues. The CDR3 nucleotides are TGTGCCTTTGGGACTATCAATGAGCAGTTCTTC. Translated: CAFGTINEQFF.

J is TRBJ2-1 and V is TRBV30, with D hard to call. Germline lookup yields CDR1 GTSNPN and CDR2 SVGIG (reference sequence). This CDR3 contains 11 residues. Trimming stripped 5 bases from V and 13 bases from J, with 15 bases between. Here the CDR3 reads CAWATSSTQFF. The CDR3 DNA follows: TGTGCCTGGGCGACTTCTAGTACCCAGTTCTTC.

This chain links TRBV6-1 with TRBJ1-6; TRBD1 matches 8 bases. Per the germline V gene, CDR1 is MNHNS and CDR2 is SASEGT. This CDR3 has 15 amino acids. V trimming: 9 bases; J trimming: 7 bases; junction bases outside the gene matches: 11. Here the CDR3 DNA reads TGTGCCAGTGTGCCCCCGGGACAGGAGAATTCACCCCTCCACTTT. Translation gives CASVPPGQENSPLHF.

Turning to this clone: Mismatch with germline at one junction end may stem from a read error. This chain joins TRBV7-9 and TRBJ2-4; possible D gene TRBD2, 5 bases. CDR3 length: 12 residues. Germline V gene lookup returns CDR1 SEHNR and CDR2 FQNEAQ (reference sequence). The DNA of the CDR3 is TGTTCCAGCAGCCCCGGGGAAAACATTCAGTACTTC. Amino acid sequence: CSSSPGENIQYF. Supplemented by reference TRBV7-9 and TRBJ2-4, the full variable domain reads DTGVSQNPRHKITKRGQNVTFRCDPISEHNRLYWYRQTLGQGPEFLTYFQNEAQLEKSRLLSDRFSAERPKGSFSTLEIQRTEQGDSAMYLCSSSPGENIQYFGAGTRLSVL.

This clone showed up just once. J is TRBJ2-3 and V is TRBV5-1; D ambiguous. The CDR3 is 14 amino acids. CDR1 and CDR2 from the germline V gene are SGHRS and YFSETQ. V was trimmed by 0 bases and J by 2 bases, leaving 7 bases between them. CDR3 bases: TGCGCCAGCAGCTTGGATCACTACACAGATACGCAGTATTTT. Its protein product is CASSLDHYTDTQYF.

V usage is TRBV4-1 and J usage is TRBJ1-5; maybe TRBD1 (5 bases). Trimming took off 0 bases at V and 3 bases at J, with 12 bases between the two ends. The V gene's germline CDR1 is MGHRA and CDR2 YSYEKL. This CDR3 comprises 16 residues. The CDR3 DNA follows: TGCGCCAGCAGCCAAGATAGGCAGGGTCCCAATCAGCCCCAGCATTTT. Protein sequence: CASSQDRQGPNQPQHF.

The rearrangement links TRBV7-2 to TRBJ2-5; a weak D match, TRBD2 (7 bases). Germline lookup yields CDR1 SGHTA and CDR2 FQGNSA. Between the trimmed V and J ends, which lost 6 bases and 6 bases, there was a span of 17 bases. This CDR3 spans 14 amino acids. Here the CDR3 reads CASSGRGGAQTQYF. The DNA for the CDR3 is TGTGCCAGCAGTGGGAGGGGGGGGGCCCAGACCCAGTACTTC.

The rearrangement uses TRBV9 and TRBJ2-1; D perhaps matches TRBD2 (6 bases). V shed 4 bases and J shed 10 bases, with 15 bases lying between them. The CDR3 contains 13 residues. Germline V lookup: CDR1 SGDLS, CDR2 YYNGEE. CDR3 nucleotide sequence: TGTGCCAGCAGCAACACCGGAGGGGTGGAGCAGTTCTTC. This translates into CASSNTGGVEQFF.

The chain has TRBV12-5 and TRBJ1-6, with D perhaps TRBD1 (5 bases). The CDR3 totals 16 residues. The ends were cut back, 2 bases at V and 7 bases at J, with 15 bases in the middle. Germline loops: CDR1 LGHNT, CDR2 FRNRAP. CDR3 sequence reads: CASGLTAGRGNSPLHF. Here the CDR3 DNA reads TGTGCTAGTGGTTTGACAGCGGGACGGGGCAATTCACCCCTCCACTTT.

This chain uses TRBV6-1 with TRBJ1-5; D is ambiguous. The germline CDR1 and CDR2 sequences are MNHNS and SASEGT. The V end was cut by 4 bases, the J end by 4 bases, with 11 bases between. The CDR3 extends over 14 amino acids. CDR3 protein: CASSAWTGNQPQHF. Here the CDR3 DNA reads TGTGCCAGCAGTGCGTGGACGGGAAATCAGCCCCAGCATTTT.

The chain uses TRBV6-5 and TRBJ2-7; 10 bases are a match to TRBD1. This CDR3 contains 12 residues. Trimming cost V 10 bases and J 5 bases; bases outside gene matches: 5. The germline CDR1 and CDR2 sequences are MNHEY and SVGAGI. The CDR3 sequence is CATEGQGNEQYF. DNA of the CDR3: TGTGCCACCGAGGGACAGGGGAACGAGCAGTACTTC.

The rearrangement joins TRBV11-2 to TRBJ1-4, with D possibly TRBD1 on 6 matching bases. Between the trimmed V and J ends, which lost 5 bases and 0 bases, there was a span of 13 bases. CDR1 SGHAT and CDR2 FQNNGV come from the germline V gene. This CDR3 region has 16 residues. CDR3 amino acids: CASSPGQYATNEKLFF. Written as DNA, the CDR3 is TGTGCCAGCAGCCCCGGACAGTATGCAACTAATGAAAAACTGTTTTTT.

CDR3 sequence: CASSQATSGRLDTGELFF. CDR3 sequence (DNA): TGCGCCAGCAGCCAGGCGACTAGCGGGAGGCTGGATACCGGGGAGCTGTTTTTT. The rearrangement joins TRBV4-1 to TRBJ2-2; 13 nucleotides agree with TRBD2. V gave up 3 bases and J gave up 5 bases; unmatched junction bases: 9. The CDR3 length is 18 residues. Looked up from germline, CDR1 is MGHRA and CDR2 is YSYEKL.

V usage is TRBV7-2 and J usage is TRBJ2-5; D is possibly TRBD2 (5 bases). This CDR3 is 16 amino acids long. From germline, CDR1 is SGHTA and CDR2 FQGNSA. The V end was cut by 0 bases, the J end by 2 bases, with 13 bases between. CDR3 DNA: TGTGCCAGCAGCTTAGCGTCAGGCCGGGGACAAGAGACCCAGTACTTC. Its protein product is CASSLASGRGQETQYF.

The rearrangement joins TRBV7-9 to TRBJ1-5; a weak D match, TRBD1 (5 bases). CDR3 length: 15 amino acids. V lost 5 bases and J 5 bases, leaving 16 bases between the germline ends. CDR1 is SEHNR and CDR2 is FQNEAQ in the germline V gene (reference sequence). CDR3 loop: CASSPGSSFYQPQHF. CDR3 coding DNA: TGTGCCAGCAGCCCAGGGTCGTCATTTTATCAGCCCCAGCATTTT.

V gene TRBV11-2 combines with J gene TRBJ2-4, with 7 bases matching TRBD2. The CDR3 has 17 residues. Germline lookup yields CDR1 SGHAT and CDR2 FQNNGV. V was clipped by 4 bases and J by 1 base; unmatched bases: 10. The CDR3: CASSSLGRERAKNIQYF. The CDR3 nucleotides read TGTGCCAGCAGCTCCCTCGGGCGGGAGAGGGCCAAAAACATTCAGTACTTC.

The chain links TRBV12-5 to TRBJ2-7; the D gene is possibly TRBD1 (5 bases). The CDR3 has 14 amino acids. The germline CDR1 and CDR2 sequences are LGHNT and FRNRAP. Deletions cut 5 bases from V and 3 bases from J, with 14 bases between. The CDR3 sequence: CASGPDRNYYEQYF. DNA for the CDR3: TGTGCTAGTGGTCCCGACAGAAACTACTACGAGCAGTACTTC.

The chain couples TRBV27 to TRBJ2-1; 7 bases line up with TRBD2. This CDR3 has 14 amino acids. Trimming took 6 bases from V and 3 from J; bases not matched to a gene: 5. Germline V CDR1 and CDR2: MNHEY, SMNVEV (reference sequence). The CDR3 nucleotides read TGTGCCAGCAGAGAAGCGGGGCGCTACAATGAGCAGTTCTTC. Translating it yields CASREAGRYNEQFF.

This chain connects TRBV5-1 to TRBJ2-2; no clear D gene. Deletions cut 4 bases from V and 4 bases from J, with 8 bases between. Germline loops: CDR1 SGHRS, CDR2 YFSETQ. The CDR3 runs 13 residues. CDR3 coding DNA: TGCGCCAGCAGCGCCGGAGTCACCGGGGAGCTGTTTTTT. This translates into CASSAGVTGELFF.

This clone was observed a few times. This sequence joins TRBV4-1 and TRBJ1-1; D is unclear. The CDR3 loop spans 15 amino acids. V was cut by 0 bases and J by 1 base, with 9 bases left in between. From germline, CDR1 is MGHRA and CDR2 YSYEKL. CDR3 loop: CASSQEWAANTEAFF. The CDR3 nucleotides read TGCGCCAGCAGCCAAGAATGGGCAGCGAACACTGAAGCTTTCTTT.

With respect to this clone: Other DNA sequences of this sample code for an identical CDR3. J is TRBJ2-7 and V is TRBV7-9; D remains ambiguous. V was shortened by 1 base and J by 2 bases, with 3 bases between the two germline ends. CDR1 SEHNR and CDR2 FQNEAQ come from the germline V gene (reference sequence). This CDR3 spans 12 amino acids. CDR3 DNA sequence: TGTGCCAGCAGCTTAGGTACCTACGAGCAGTACTTC. Translated: CASSLGTYEQYF.

The chain employs TRBV10-1 and TRBJ1-1; D remains unclear. The V gene's germline CDR1 is WNHNN and CDR2 SYGVQD (reference sequence). CDR3 length: 12 residues. Trimming cost V 3 bases and J 9 bases, with 11 bases left between them. The CDR3 nucleotides are TGCGCCAGCAGTGACCTGAGAACTAAAGCTTTCTTT. It specifies CASSDLRTKAFF.

The chain employs TRBV29-1 and TRBJ2-7; D possibly corresponds to TRBD1 (6 bases). Trimming left V 1 base short and J 3 bases short, with 16 bases between. The germline CDR1 and CDR2 sequences are SQVTM and ANQGSEA. The CDR3 has 15 amino acids. CDR3: CSVEGGEQGLYEQYF. In nucleotides, the CDR3 is TGCAGCGTTGAAGGAGGGGAGCAGGGGCTCTACGAGCAGTACTTC.

The chain joins TRBV5-1 to TRBJ1-1, with D perhaps TRBD1 (6 bases). The germline CDR1 and CDR2 sequences are SGHRS and YFSETQ. This CDR3 has 14 residues. The V end lost 3 bases, the J end lost 0 bases, and 9 bases lay between the germline ends. The CDR3, as DNA: TGCGCCAGCAGCTGGACAGCCATGAACACTGAAGCTTTCTTT. This translates into CASSWTAMNTEAFF.